The present T cell receptor beta chain was sequenced within a study of T cell changes during pregnancy in multiple sclerosis. The repertoire was sequenced with immunoSEQ multiplex PCR; TCRdb's copy has only in-frame clones and lacks some. This table has about 57,000 clones, just over 90% appearing once. This clonotype originated in a female donor with multiple sclerosis, enrolled in a pregnancy study. The specimen was CD4+ T cells from peripheral blood mononuclear cells, collected in the second trimester of pregnancy.

The CDR3 DNA sequence: TGTGCCTTTTTCGGACTAGCGGGGGTGAGAGGGTTCTTC. Protein: CAFFGLAGVRGFF. The chain recombines TRBV30 with TRBJ2-1; 13 bases fit TRBD2. The length of the CDR3 is 13 residues. Germline lookup yields CDR1 GTSNPN and CDR2 SVGIG (reference sequence). Trimming cost V 7 bases and J 15 bases; bases outside gene matches: 12. Complete variable domain (other parts from reference TRBV30 and TRBJ2-1): SQTIHQWPATLVQPVGSPLSLECTVEGTSNPNLYWYRQAAGRGLQLLFYSVGIGQISSEVPQNLSASRPQDRQFILSSKKLLLSDSGFYLCAFFGLAGVRGFFGPGTRLTVL.